The next 7 T cell receptor beta chains were all read from a single sample in a study of PD-L1 blockade in urothelial cancer (dated by TCRdb to 2016 to 2017). The meaning of the sample's time point label: peripheral blood 6 weeks after treatment start. The library was generated by the immunoSEQ multiplex PCR assay. What TCRdb holds here is the immuneACCESS table cut down to in-frame rearrangements. Part of the clones is not present; checked against another copy, under half of the missing clones reflect an unresolved V gene, and the others are unexplained. The sample data list about 110,000 clones, and less than 95% of these were observed just once. The ten largest clonotypes hold 3% to 4% of the sample. The sample here was PBMCs, taken around atezolizumab (anti-PD-L1) treatment. Source of these receptors: a man aged 55-75 years with urothelial cancer.

This clone was found once. The chain joins TRBV4-2 to TRBJ2-7; D is unclear. In germline, CDR1 is LGHNA, CDR2 YNFKEQ. V lost 2 bases and J lost 4, with 18 bases in between. This CDR3 spans 16 amino acids. The CDR3 here is CASSQQVRSATYEQYF. As DNA, the CDR3 is TGTGCCAGCAGCCAACAAGTCAGGTCAGCAACTTACGAGCAGTACTTC.

V and J are TRBV7-6 and TRBJ2-5; D may be TRBD2 (6 bases). Germline V gene sequence: CDR1 SGHVS, CDR2 FNYEAQ. The V gene lost 0 bases and the J gene lost 5 bases, with 10 bases spanning the gap. The CDR3 sequence is 14 residues long. The CDR3 is CASSLARGRETQYF. Written as DNA, the CDR3 is TGTGCCAGCAGCTTAGCGCGGGGACGGGAGACCCAGTACTTC.

This clone was counted only a few times. The rearrangement joins TRBV4-2 to TRBJ2-5; TRBD2 matches at 7 bases. CDR1 and CDR2 (germline): LGHNA, YNFKEQ. The CDR3 spans 15 residues. The V and J ends lost 4 bases and 0 bases, in that order; junction bases with no gene match: 5. For the CDR3, the DNA is TGTGCCAGCAGCCGCACCCGGGGGGACCAAGAGACCCAGTACTTC. Its protein is CASSRTRGDQETQYF.

The chain joins TRBV29-1 to TRBJ2-7; 12 nucleotides match TRBD1. The germline CDR1 and CDR2 sequences are SQVTM and ANQGSEA. The CDR3 loop spans 13 amino acids. V was pared by 7 bases and J by 7 bases, with 8 bases of the junction left unmatched. The CDR3 protein is CSGGGQGATEQYF. In DNA, the CDR3 is TGCAGCGGCGGGGGACAGGGGGCGACTGAGCAGTACTTC.

This clone was seen a single time. The rearrangement joins TRBV28 to TRBJ1-2, with a weak D call TRBD1 (5 bases). V lost 5 bases to trimming and J lost 0 bases, with 10 bases between them. CDR1 is MDHEN, CDR2 SYDVKM, per germline. The CDR3 consists of 14 residues. CDR3 DNA sequence: TGTGCCAGCAGTCCGACAGAGACTAACTATGGCTACACCTTC. This gives the protein CASSPTETNYGYTF.

V usage is TRBV30 and J usage is TRBJ2-1; no definite D call. In germline, CDR1 is GTSNPN, CDR2 SVGIG (reference sequence). CDR3 length equals 12 residues. Trimming removed 5 bases at V and 9 bases at J, with 14 bases between. CDR3 sequence: CAWAPSVGEQFF. CDR3 nucleotide sequence: TGTGCCTGGGCCCCCAGCGTGGGTGAGCAGTTCTTC.

V gene TRBV7-6 combines with J gene TRBJ1-4; no definite D call. The V end was cut by 2 bases, the J end by 6 bases, with 7 bases between. The germline CDR1 and CDR2 sequences are SGHVS and FNYEAQ. CDR3 length: 13 amino acids. The CDR3 nucleotides read TGTGCCAGCAGCTTAAACGGGGATGAAAAACTGTTTTTT. It translates to CASSLNGDEKLFF.